The 5 T cell receptor beta chains below come from one sample, sequenced in a study of cytomegalovirus exposure and HLA in healthy donors. Primers: 60 Vbeta forward and 13 Jbeta reverse. Profiling relied on immunoSEQ multiplex PCR, and the TCRdb table lists in-frame clones only, not all of them. The sample consists of about 120,000 clones, 81% of them appearing once. Sequencing input: PBMCs. The receptors shown here come from a woman in her twenties or thirties in good health and CMV-seronegative.

CDR3 loop: CASSRDYPTTYNEQFF. CDR3 DNA: TGTGCCAGCAGTAGGGACTATCCGACAACCTACAATGAGCAGTTCTTC. The genes are TRBV27 and TRBJ2-1; 7 nucleotides match TRBD2. CDR3 length equals 16 residues. Looked up from germline, CDR1 is MNHEY and CDR2 is SMNVEV (reference sequence). The junction had 9 bases not matched to a gene; V was cut back by 5 bases and J by 2 bases.

V is TRBV19 and J is TRBJ2-4; 8 bases are a match to TRBD2. The CDR3 runs 14 residues. The V segment lost 5 bases and the J segment 7 bases; nucleotides outside the gene matches: 7. Germline V gene data show CDR1 as LNHDA and CDR2 as SQIVND (reference sequence). CDR3 protein: CASSGDSGMNIQYF. CDR3 nucleotides: TGTGCCAGTAGTGGGGATAGCGGGATGAACATTCAGTACTTC.

This clone appeared a single time. The chain employs TRBV19 and TRBJ2-7; 7 positions agree with TRBD1. The CDR3 spans 14 residues. J was trimmed by 1 base and V by 5 bases; bases with no gene match: 5. CDR1 and CDR2 (germline): LNHDA, SQIVND (reference sequence). The CDR3 nucleotides are TGTGCCAGTAGTGCCTGGGACAGTTCCTACGAGCAGTACTTC. Its translation is CASSAWDSSYEQYF.

The genes are TRBV5-1 and TRBJ2-5; 7 nucleotides agree with TRBD2. Trimming at V came to 4 bases and at J to 1 base, leaving 13 bases not matched to a gene. The CDR3 extends over 17 amino acids. Germline CDR1 is SGHRS and CDR2 is YFSETQ. The CDR3 is CASSGGGAGMSQETQYF. In DNA form, the CDR3 reads TGCGCCAGCAGCGGGGGGGGAGCGGGAATGAGCCAAGAGACCCAGTACTTC.

About this clone: At one end the junction does not follow the germline gene, possibly because of a read error. The chain is built from TRBV10-3 and TRBJ2-3; D is tentatively TRBD1 or TRBD2 (5 bases each). The length of the CDR3 is 14 residues. Per the germline V gene, CDR1 is ENHRY and CDR2 is SYGVKD. Here the CDR3 DNA reads TGTGCCATCGGTGAGGGGCCTAGCACAGATACGCAGTATTTT. Encoded protein: CAIGEGPSTDTQYF.